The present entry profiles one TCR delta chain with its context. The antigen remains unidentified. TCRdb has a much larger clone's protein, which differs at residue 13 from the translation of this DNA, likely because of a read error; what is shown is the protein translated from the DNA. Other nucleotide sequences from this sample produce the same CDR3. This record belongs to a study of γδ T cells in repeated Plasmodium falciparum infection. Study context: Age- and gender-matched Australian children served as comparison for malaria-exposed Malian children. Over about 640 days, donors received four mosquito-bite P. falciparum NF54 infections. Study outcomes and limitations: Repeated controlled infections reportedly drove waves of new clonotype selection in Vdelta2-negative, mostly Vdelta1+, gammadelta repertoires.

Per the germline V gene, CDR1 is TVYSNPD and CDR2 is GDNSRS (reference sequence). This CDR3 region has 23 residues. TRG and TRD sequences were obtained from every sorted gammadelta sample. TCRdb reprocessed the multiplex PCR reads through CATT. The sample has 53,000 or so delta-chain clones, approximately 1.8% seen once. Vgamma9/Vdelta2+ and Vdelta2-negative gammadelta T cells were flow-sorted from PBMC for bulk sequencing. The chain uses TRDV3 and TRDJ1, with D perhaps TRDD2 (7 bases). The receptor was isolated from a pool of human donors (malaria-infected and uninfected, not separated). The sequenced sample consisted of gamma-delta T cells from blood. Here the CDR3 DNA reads TGTGCCTTTCCCATTCCTACGATCTCGGCGAAGCATGGATACCGCATGTACACCGACAAACTCATCTTT. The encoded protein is CAFPIPTISAKHGYRMYTDKLIF.